This T cell receptor beta chain was observed in a study of cytotoxic CD8 clonotypes in ibrutinib-treated CLL. Overall study: In all, around 10 patients were relapsed/refractory, about 15 were treatment-naive and 17 to 18 were IGHV unmutated.

Genomic DNA in an amount of around 2 micrograms was extracted from cryopreserved PBMCs and used for the preparation of TCR beta libraries. This CDR3 is built from 16 residues. From germline, CDR1 is SEHNR and CDR2 FQNEAQ (reference sequence). V lost 5 bases to trimming and J lost 8 bases; unmatched junction nucleotides: 8. As to this clone: The antigen is undetermined.

The method was immunoSEQ multiplex PCR; TCRdb's version includes in-frame clones alone and lacks a portion of them. The sample consists of around 330,000 clones, roughly 70% of them appearing once. Study outcomes and limitations: Stable or contracted on treatment, public clonotypes were also uncommon.

The genes are TRBV7-9 and TRBJ2-2, with 13 bases fitting TRBD2. This clonotype was obtained from a human donor with chronic lymphocytic leukemia. This specimen was PBMCs, taken after 36 months of ibrutinib treatment. The CDR3 here is CASSQRTSGSAGELFF. As DNA, the CDR3 is TGTGCCAGCAGCCAACGGACTAGCGGGAGTGCTGGGGAGCTGTTTTTT.